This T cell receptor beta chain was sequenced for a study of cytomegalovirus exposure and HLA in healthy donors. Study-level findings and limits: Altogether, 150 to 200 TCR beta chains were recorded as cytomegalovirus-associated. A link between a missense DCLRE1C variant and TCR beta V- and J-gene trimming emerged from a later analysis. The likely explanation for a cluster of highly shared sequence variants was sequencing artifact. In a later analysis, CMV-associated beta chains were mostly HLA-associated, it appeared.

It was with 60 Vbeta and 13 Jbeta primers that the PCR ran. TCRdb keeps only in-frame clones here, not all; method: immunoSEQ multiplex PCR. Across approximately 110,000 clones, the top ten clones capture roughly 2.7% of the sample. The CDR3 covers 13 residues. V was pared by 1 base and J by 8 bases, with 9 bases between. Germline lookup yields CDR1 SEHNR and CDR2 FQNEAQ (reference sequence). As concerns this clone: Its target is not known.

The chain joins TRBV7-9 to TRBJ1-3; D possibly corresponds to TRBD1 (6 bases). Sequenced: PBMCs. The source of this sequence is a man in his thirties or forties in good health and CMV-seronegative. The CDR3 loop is CASSLDEGDTIYF. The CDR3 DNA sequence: TGTGCCAGCAGCTTAGATGAGGGGGACACCATATATTTT.